This TCR beta chain was sequenced for a study of cytomegalovirus exposure and HLA in healthy donors. Study results and caveats: A few chains tied to CMV proved CMV antigen-specific in vitro. Available immune exposure information covered CMV serostatus only. For most TCR sequences rarity was the rule, although some public TCRs occurred in many donors.

V was shortened by 0 bases and J by 6 bases, with 19 bases between the two germline ends. The germline gives CDR1 SGHDT, CDR2 YYEEEE. The CDR3 contains 17 residues. Primers: 60 Vbeta forward and 13 Jbeta reverse. Measured with immunoSEQ multiplex PCR; TCRdb has only the in-frame clones, and not every one. The repertoire holds some 180,000 clones, with 73% as singletons. Comments on this clone: Its antigen is not identified.

This sequence originates from a woman between 18 and 29 years old in good health and CMV-seropositive. The chain employs TRBV5-6 and TRBJ1-5; the D is unclear. Input material: PBMCs. This CDR3 reads CASSLGTGTPAGQPQHF. The CDR3 nucleotides read TGTGCCAGCAGCTTGGGAACGGGAACCCCCGCCGGTCAGCCCCAGCATTTT.